One sample yielded the 19 T cell receptor beta chains listed below, sequenced in a study of technical replicates of blood from a few donors (dated by TCRdb to the late 2010s). Library prep was done by the immunoSEQ multiplex PCR assay. In TCRdb, the immuneACCESS table is reduced to in-frame sequences with V and J assigned. These tables do not hold every clone; where another copy was compared, an unresolved V gene accounts for under half, and the others remain unexplained. Across this sample there are 75,000 to 95,000 clones, with about 95% seen only once. The top ten clonotypes cover roughly 0.28% of the sample. Specimen: T cells isolated from PBMCs. These receptors originate from a human donor in good health.

The V and J genes are TRBV9 and TRBJ2-3; D not resolved. The CDR3 runs to 16 residues. Trimming pared 0 bases from V and 0 bases from J, leaving 11 bases between. Germline V gene lookup returns CDR1 SGDLS and CDR2 YYNGEE. The DNA of the CDR3 is TGTGCCAGCAGCGTAGAGATGTTTACTAGCACAGATACGCAGTATTTT. It codes for CASSVEMFTSTDTQYF.

Only one count was recorded for this clone. The chain has TRBV29-1 and TRBJ2-2; 7 nucleotides line up with TRBD2. Germline CDR1 SQVTM, CDR2 ANQGSEA. The J segment lost 3 bases and the V segment lost 2 bases, leaving 12 bases of the junction unmatched. This CDR3 has 17 amino acids. CDR3 protein: CSVEWTRHTGDTGELFF. CDR3 DNA sequence: TGCAGCGTTGAATGGACTAGACACACCGGGGACACCGGGGAGCTGTTTTTT.

The rearrangement uses TRBV7-2 and TRBJ2-7, with 9 bases identical to TRBD2. From germline, CDR1 is SGHTA and CDR2 FQGNSA. CDR3 size: 14 residues. The trim removed 3 bases at V and 3 bases at J, leaving 3 bases unmatched. The CDR3 is CASSFGAGGYEQYF. In DNA form, the CDR3 reads TGTGCCAGCAGCTTCGGAGCGGGGGGCTACGAGCAGTACTTC.

In DNA form, the CDR3 reads TGTGCCAGTAGTCTGGGACTAGCGGGAGCCTACGAGCAGTACTTC. Protein sequence: CASSLGLAGAYEQYF. The genes are TRBV19 and TRBJ2-7; TRBD2 agrees at 14 bases. The junction had 2 bases not matched to a gene; V was cut back by 5 bases and J by 2 bases. Germline values: CDR1 LNHDA, CDR2 SQIVND (reference sequence). This CDR3 is built from 15 residues.

The rearrangement uses TRBV4-1 and TRBJ1-5; 9 nucleotides match TRBD1. V lost 4 bases, J lost 7 bases, and 5 bases stayed unmatched. CDR1 and CDR2 from the germline V gene are MGHRA and YSYEKL. The CDR3 sequence is 14 residues long. CDR3 residues: CASSLGTGNQPQHF. The CDR3 nucleotides read TGCGCCAGCAGCCTCGGGACAGGGAACCAGCCCCAGCATTTT.

The CDR3 protein is CASSLGQGPNNYGYTF. The CDR3 DNA sequence: TGCGCCAGCAGCCTGGGACAGGGGCCTAATAACTATGGCTACACCTTC. The chain joins TRBV5-1 to TRBJ1-2; 10 positions agree with TRBD1. The CDR3 has 16 amino acids. Trimming at V came to 4 bases and at J to 1 base, leaving 7 bases not matched to a gene. Germline loops: CDR1 SGHRS, CDR2 YFSETQ.

The V gene is TRBV19, the J gene TRBJ2-7, with 10 bases identical to TRBD1. Germline CDR1 and CDR2: LNHDA and SQIVND (reference sequence). CDR3 size: 14 residues. Trimming cost V 5 bases and J 2 bases; bases outside gene matches: 3. This chain's CDR3 is CASSLGTGAYEQYF. In DNA form, the CDR3 reads TGTGCCAGTAGTTTGGGGACAGGGGCCTACGAGCAGTACTTC.

The V and J genes are TRBV9 and TRBJ1-5, with 8 nucleotides matching TRBD1. This CDR3 region has 15 residues. Germline values: CDR1 SGDLS, CDR2 YYNGEE. After removal of 0 bases from V and 1 base from J, the junction contained 0 bases not matched to a gene. CDR3 loop: CASSVGTGSNQPQHF. The CDR3 DNA reads as TGTGCCAGCAGCGTAGGGACAGGGAGCAATCAGCCCCAGCATTTT.

The chain couples TRBV7-9 to TRBJ1-2, with no clear D. Per germline, CDR1 SEHNR and CDR2 FQNEAQ (reference sequence). Deletions cut 2 bases from V and 8 bases from J, with 15 bases between. The CDR3 has 14 amino acids. The CDR3 here is CASSLPIRVRGYTF. Here the CDR3 DNA reads TGTGCCAGCAGCTTACCCATAAGAGTCCGAGGCTACACCTTC. The full variable domain, in which reference TRBV7-9 and TRBJ1-2 provide the parts outside the CDR3, is DTGVSQNPRHKITKRGQNVTFRCDPISEHNRLYWYRQTLGQGPEFLTYFQNEAQLEKSRLLSDRFSAERPKGSFSTLEIQRTEQGDSAMYLCASSLPIRVRGYTFGSGTRLTVV.

V is TRBV14 and J is TRBJ2-7; a weak D match, TRBD1 (6 bases). CDR3 size: 16 residues. CDR1 is SGHDN and CDR2 is FVKESK in the germline V gene. The V end lost 4 bases, the J end lost 0 bases, and 16 bases lay between the germline ends. The CDR3 protein is CASSPFLGALSYEQYF. CDR3 DNA sequence: TGTGCCAGCAGCCCCTTCTTGGGGGCCCTCTCCTACGAGCAGTACTTC.

This clone appeared a single time. The chain links TRBV30 to TRBJ2-7; D perhaps matches TRBD1 (6 bases). The CDR3 totals 12 residues. V lost 1 base and J 3 bases, leaving 7 bases between the germline ends. The V gene's germline CDR1 is GTSNPN and CDR2 SVGIG (reference sequence). CDR3 coding DNA: TGTGCCTGGAGTGCAGGGGTCTACGAGCAGTACTTC. The encoded protein is CAWSAGVYEQYF.

This chain uses TRBV10-1 with TRBJ2-3; the match to TRBD2 covers 9 bases. Germline CDR1 is WNHNN and CDR2 is SYGVQD (reference sequence). Losses at the gene ends were 0 bases for V and 5 bases for J; bases not matched to a gene: 3. The CDR3 totals 15 residues. CDR3 bases: TGCGCCAGCAGTGAGTCGGGACTAGCAAGAGATACGCAGTATTTT. Encoded protein: CASSESGLARDTQYF.

The rearrangement links TRBV28 to TRBJ1-2; D not resolved. The ends were cut back, 1 base at V and 3 bases at J, with 12 bases in the middle. In germline, CDR1 is MDHEN, CDR2 SYDVKM. The CDR3 length is 15 residues. CDR3 in amino acids: CASSLLGGQDYGYTF. As DNA, the CDR3 is TGTGCCAGCAGTTTATTGGGAGGGCAGGACTATGGCTACACCTTC.

The V gene is TRBV7-9, the J gene TRBJ1-1; 7 positions agree with TRBD1. The CDR3 runs 19 residues. From germline, CDR1 is SEHNR and CDR2 FQNEAQ (reference sequence). Trimming cost V 8 bases and J 1 base; bases outside gene matches: 22. In DNA, the CDR3 is TGTGCCAGCCTGACGGACACCCTCGGGTCCGGGACAGAGAACACTGAAGCTTTCTTT. Translating it yields CASLTDTLGSGTENTEAFF.

The chain uses TRBV6-5 and TRBJ2-3; 7 positions agree with TRBD1. Germline trimming cut 0 bases from V and 3 bases from J; bases unmatched to any gene: 3. The germline V gene has CDR1 MNHEY and CDR2 SVGAGI. CDR3 length equals 15 residues. The chain's CDR3 is CASSYSRGLTDTQYF. CDR3 in DNA: TGTGCCAGCAGTTACTCGAGGGGGCTGACAGATACGCAGTATTTT.

V is TRBV5-1 and J is TRBJ2-7; D is ambiguous. Germline lookup yields CDR1 SGHRS and CDR2 YFSETQ. V gave up 0 bases and J gave up 8 bases, with 6 bases separating them. The CDR3 totals 11 residues. The CDR3 DNA follows: TGCGCCAGCAGCTTGGGACAACAGCAGTACTTC. Amino acids: CASSLGQQQYF.

The chain carries TRBV5-1 and TRBJ2-7, with 7 bases aligning to TRBD1. Germline-derived CDR1 and CDR2 are SGHRS and YFSETQ. J lost 2 bases, V lost 4 bases, and 9 bases had no gene match. The CDR3 is 15 residues long. The CDR3 DNA reads TGCGCCAGCAGCCCGACAGGGCTTCCCCCCTACGAGCAGTACTTC. It is translated as CASSPTGLPPYEQYF.

V and J are TRBV19 and TRBJ1-1; 7 nucleotides agree with TRBD1. Germline V gene sequence: CDR1 LNHDA, CDR2 SQIVND (reference sequence). After removal of 3 bases from V and 1 base from J, the junction contained 11 bases not matched to a gene. The CDR3 runs 17 residues. The chain's CDR3 is CASSIGTARDPNTEAFF. The CDR3 DNA follows: TGTGCCAGTAGTATTGGGACAGCGAGGGATCCGAACACTGAAGCTTTCTTT.

The gene calls are TRBV6-4 and TRBJ1-2; a possible D gene is TRBD1 (5 bases). Germline V gene data show CDR1 as MRHNA and CDR2 as SNTAGT. The V end lost 2 bases, the J end lost 6 bases, and 19 bases lay between the germline ends. This CDR3 region has 16 residues. CDR3 in amino acids: CASSDGRGRKWDGYTF. CDR3 DNA sequence: TGTGCCAGCAGTGACGGGAGGGGTCGAAAATGGGATGGCTACACCTTC.